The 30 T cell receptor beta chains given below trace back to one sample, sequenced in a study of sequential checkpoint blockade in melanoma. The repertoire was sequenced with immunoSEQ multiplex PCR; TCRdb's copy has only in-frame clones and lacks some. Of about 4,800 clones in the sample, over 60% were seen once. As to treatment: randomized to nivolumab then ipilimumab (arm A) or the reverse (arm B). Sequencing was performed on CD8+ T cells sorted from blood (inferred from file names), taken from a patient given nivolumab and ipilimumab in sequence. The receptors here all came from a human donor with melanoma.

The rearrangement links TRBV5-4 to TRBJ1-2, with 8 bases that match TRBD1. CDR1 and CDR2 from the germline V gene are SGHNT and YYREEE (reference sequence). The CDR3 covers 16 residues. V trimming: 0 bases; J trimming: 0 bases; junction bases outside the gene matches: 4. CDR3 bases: TGTGCCAGCAGCTTGGCAGGGGGCTATCCTAACTATGGCTACACCTTC. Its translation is CASSLAGGYPNYGYTF. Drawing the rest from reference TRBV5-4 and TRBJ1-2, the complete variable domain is ETGVTQSPTHLIKTRGQQVTLRCSSQSGHNTVSWYQQALGQGPQFIFQYYREEENGRGNFPPRFSGLQFPNYSSELNVNALELDDSALYLCASSLAGGYPNYGYTFGSGTRLTVV.

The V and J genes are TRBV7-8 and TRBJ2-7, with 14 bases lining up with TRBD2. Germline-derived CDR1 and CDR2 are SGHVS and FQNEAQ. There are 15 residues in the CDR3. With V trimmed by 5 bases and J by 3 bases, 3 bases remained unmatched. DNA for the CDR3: TGTGCCAGCAGCCTCGGGACTAGCGGGAGCTACGAGCAGTACTTC. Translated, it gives CASSLGTSGSYEQYF.

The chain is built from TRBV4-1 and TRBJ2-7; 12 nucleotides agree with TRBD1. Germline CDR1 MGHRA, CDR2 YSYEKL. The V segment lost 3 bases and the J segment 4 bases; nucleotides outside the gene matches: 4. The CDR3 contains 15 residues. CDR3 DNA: TGCGCCAGCAGCCAGGGACAGGGGGCCTCATACGAGCAGTACTTC. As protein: CASSQGQGASYEQYF.

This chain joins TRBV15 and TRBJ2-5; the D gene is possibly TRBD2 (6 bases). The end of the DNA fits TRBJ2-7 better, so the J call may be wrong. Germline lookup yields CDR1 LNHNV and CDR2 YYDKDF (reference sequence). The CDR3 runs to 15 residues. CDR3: CATSQSREFSYEQYF. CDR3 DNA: TGTGCCACCAGCCAGTCACGGGAGTTCTCCTACGAGCAGTACTTC.

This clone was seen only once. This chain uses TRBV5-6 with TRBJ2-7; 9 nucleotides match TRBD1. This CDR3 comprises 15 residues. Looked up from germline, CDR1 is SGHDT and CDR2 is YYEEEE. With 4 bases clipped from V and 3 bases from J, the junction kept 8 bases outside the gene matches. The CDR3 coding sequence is TGTGCCAGCAGCCCTGACAGGGGGTTAGTCTACGAGCAGTACTTC. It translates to CASSPDRGLVYEQYF. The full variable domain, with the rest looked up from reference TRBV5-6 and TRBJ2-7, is DAGVTQSPTHLIKTRGQQVTLRCSPKSGHDTVSWYQQALGQGPQFIFQYYEEEERQRGNFPDRFSGHQFPNYSSELNVNALLLGDSALYLCASSPDRGLVYEQYFGPGTRLTVT.

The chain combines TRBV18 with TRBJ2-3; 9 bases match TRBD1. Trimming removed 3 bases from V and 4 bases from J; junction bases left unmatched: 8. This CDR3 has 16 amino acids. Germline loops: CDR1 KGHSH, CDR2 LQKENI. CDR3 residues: CASSPRTGVDSDTQYF. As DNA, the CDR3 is TGTGCCAGCTCACCGCGGACAGGGGTGGATTCAGATACGCAGTATTTT.

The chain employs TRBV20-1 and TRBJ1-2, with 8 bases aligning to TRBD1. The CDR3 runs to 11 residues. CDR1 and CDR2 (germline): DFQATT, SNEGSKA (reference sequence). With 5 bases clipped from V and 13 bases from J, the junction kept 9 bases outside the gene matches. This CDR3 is CSAPRTGRFTF. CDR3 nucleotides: TGCAGTGCTCCCCGGACAGGGCGTTTCACCTTC.

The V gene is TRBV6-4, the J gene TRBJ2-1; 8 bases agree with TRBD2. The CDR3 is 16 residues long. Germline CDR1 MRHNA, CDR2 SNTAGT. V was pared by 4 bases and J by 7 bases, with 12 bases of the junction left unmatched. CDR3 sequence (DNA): TGTGCCAGCAGTGGACGGGGGGGCGAACCGGGAAATGAGCAGTTCTTC. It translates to CASSGRGGEPGNEQFF.

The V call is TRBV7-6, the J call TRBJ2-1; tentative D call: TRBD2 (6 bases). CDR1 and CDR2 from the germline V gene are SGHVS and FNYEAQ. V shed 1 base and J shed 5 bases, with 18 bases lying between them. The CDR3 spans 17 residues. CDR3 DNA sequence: TGTGCCAGCAGCTTAGGAGTTACTAGCTCATACGACAATGAGCAGTTCTTC. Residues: CASSLGVTSSYDNEQFF.

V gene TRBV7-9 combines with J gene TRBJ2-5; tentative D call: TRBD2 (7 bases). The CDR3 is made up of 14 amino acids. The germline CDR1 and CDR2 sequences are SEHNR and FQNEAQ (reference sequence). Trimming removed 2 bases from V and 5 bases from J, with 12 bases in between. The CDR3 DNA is TGTGCCAGCAGCTTACGGGGGGCTTATGAGACCCAGTACTTC. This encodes CASSLRGAYETQYF. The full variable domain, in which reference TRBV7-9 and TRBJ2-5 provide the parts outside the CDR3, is DTGVSQNPRHKITKRGQNVTFRCDPISEHNRLYWYRQTLGQGPEFLTYFQNEAQLEKSRLLSDRFSAERPKGSFSTLEIQRTEQGDSAMYLCASSLRGAYETQYFGPGTRLLVL.

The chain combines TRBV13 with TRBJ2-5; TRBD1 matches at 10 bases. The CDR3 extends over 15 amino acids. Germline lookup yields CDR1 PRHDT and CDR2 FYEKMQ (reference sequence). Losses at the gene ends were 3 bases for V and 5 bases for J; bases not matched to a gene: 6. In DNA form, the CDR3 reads TGTGCCAGCAGCTTTGACAGGGGGCGCGAGGAGACCCAGTACTTC. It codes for CASSFDRGREETQYF.

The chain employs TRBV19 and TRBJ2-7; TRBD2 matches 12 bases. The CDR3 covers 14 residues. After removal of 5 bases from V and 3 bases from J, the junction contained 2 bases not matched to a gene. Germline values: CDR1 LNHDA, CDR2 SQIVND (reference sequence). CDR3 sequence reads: CASSLGLAGYEQYF. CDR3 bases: TGTGCCAGTAGTTTGGGACTAGCGGGCTACGAGCAGTACTTC.

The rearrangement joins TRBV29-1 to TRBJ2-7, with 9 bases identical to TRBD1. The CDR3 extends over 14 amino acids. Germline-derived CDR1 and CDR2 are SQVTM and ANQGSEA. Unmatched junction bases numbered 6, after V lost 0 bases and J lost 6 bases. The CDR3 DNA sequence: TGCAGCGTTGAAGATAGACAGGGGGGAAGCGAGCAGTACTTC. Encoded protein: CSVEDRQGGSEQYF.

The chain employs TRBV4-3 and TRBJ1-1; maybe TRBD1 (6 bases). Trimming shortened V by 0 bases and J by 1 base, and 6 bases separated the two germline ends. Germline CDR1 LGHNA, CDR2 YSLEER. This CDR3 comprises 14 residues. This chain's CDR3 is CASSQDRGNTEAFF. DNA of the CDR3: TGCGCCAGCAGCCAAGACAGGGGGAACACTGAAGCTTTCTTT.

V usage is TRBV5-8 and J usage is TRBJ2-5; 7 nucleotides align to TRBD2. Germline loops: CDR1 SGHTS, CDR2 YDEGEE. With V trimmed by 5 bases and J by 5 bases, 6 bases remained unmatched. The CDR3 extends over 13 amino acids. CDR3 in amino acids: CASRPGGGETQYF. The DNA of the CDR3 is TGTGCCAGCAGACCCGGGGGAGGGGAGACCCAGTACTTC.

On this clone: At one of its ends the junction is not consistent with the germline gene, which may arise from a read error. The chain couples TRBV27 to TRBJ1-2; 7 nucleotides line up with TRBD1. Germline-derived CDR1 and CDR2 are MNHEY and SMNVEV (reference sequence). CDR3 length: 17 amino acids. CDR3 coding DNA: TGTCCCAGCAGTTCGGACAGGAGGGGACCCTCGAACTATCGCTACACCTTC. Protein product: CPSSSDRRGPSNYRYTF.

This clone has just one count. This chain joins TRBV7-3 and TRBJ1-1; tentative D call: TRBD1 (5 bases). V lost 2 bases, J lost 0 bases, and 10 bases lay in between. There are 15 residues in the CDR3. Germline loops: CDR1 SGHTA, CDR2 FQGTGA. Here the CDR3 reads CASSLGAGLNTEAFF. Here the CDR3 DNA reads TGTGCCAGCAGCTTAGGTGCAGGGCTGAACACTGAAGCTTTCTTT.

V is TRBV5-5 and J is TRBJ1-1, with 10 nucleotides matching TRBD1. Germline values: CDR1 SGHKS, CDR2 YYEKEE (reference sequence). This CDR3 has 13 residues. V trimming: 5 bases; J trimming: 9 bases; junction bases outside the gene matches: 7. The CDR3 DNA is TGTGCCAGCAGAGGACAGGGGGTATCTAAAGCTTTCTTT. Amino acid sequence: CASRGQGVSKAFF.

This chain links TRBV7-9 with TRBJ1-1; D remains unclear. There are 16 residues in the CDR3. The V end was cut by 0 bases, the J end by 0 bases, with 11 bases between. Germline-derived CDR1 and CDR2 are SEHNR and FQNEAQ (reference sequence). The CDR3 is CASSLANGPMNTEAFF. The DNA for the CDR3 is TGTGCCAGCAGCTTAGCGAACGGTCCTATGAACACTGAAGCTTTCTTT.

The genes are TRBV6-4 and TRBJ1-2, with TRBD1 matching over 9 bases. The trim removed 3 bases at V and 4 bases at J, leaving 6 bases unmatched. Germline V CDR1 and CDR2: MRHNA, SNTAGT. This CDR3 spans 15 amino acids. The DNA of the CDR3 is TGTGCCAGCAGTGAAGACTCGACAGGGGGCTATGGCTACACCTTC. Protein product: CASSEDSTGGYGYTF.

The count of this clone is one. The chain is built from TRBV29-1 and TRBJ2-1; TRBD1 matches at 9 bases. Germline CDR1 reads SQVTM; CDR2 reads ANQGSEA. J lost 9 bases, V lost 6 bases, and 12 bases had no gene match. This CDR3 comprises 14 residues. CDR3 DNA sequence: TGCAGCGTAGCCCCCGGACAGGGGTACCGTGAGCAGTTCTTC. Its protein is CSVAPGQGYREQFF.

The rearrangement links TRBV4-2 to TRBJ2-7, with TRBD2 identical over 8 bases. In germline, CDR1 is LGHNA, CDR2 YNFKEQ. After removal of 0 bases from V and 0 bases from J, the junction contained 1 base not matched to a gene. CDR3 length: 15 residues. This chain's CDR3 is CASSQDTSGSYEQYF. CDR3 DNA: TGTGCCAGCAGCCAAGATACTAGCGGCTCCTACGAGCAGTACTTC.

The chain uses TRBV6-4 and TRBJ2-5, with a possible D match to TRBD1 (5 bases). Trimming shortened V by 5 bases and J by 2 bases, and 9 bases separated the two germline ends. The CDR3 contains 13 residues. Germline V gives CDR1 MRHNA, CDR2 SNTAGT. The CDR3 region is CASSLTEQETQYF. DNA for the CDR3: TGTGCCAGCAGTTTGACAGAGCAAGAGACCCAGTACTTC.

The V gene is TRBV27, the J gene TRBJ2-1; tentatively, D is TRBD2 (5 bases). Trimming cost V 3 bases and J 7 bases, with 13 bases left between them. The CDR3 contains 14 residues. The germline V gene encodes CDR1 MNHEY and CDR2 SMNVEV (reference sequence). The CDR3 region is CASSFGLIINEQFF. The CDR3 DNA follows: TGTGCCAGCAGTTTCGGACTTATTATTAATGAGCAGTTCTTC.

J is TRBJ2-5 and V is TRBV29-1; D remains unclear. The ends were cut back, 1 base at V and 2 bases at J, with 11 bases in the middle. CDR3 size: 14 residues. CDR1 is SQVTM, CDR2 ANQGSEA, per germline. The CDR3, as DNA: TGCAGCGTTGAAGTGACGGGTTATCAAGAGACCCAGTACTTC. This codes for CSVEVTGYQETQYF.

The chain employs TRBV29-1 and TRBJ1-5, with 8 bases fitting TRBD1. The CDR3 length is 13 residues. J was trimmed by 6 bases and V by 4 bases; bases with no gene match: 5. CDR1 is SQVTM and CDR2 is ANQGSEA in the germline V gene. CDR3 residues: CSVATGESQPQHF. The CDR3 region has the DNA TGCAGCGTTGCGACAGGGGAGTCTCAGCCCCAGCATTTT.

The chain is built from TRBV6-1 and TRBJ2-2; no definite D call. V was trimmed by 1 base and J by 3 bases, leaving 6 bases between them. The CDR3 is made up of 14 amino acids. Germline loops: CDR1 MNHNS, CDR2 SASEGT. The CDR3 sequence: CASSEGSDTGELFF. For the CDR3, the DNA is TGTGCCAGCAGTGAAGGGTCGGACACCGGGGAGCTGTTTTTT.

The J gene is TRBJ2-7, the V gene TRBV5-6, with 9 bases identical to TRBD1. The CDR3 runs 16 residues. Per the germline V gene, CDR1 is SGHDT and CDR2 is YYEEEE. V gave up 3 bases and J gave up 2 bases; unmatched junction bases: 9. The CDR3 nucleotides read TGTGCCAGCAGCTCTACAGGGGGCTTTCGACCCTACGAGCAGTACTTC. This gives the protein CASSSTGGFRPYEQYF.

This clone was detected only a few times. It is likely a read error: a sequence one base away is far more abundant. CDR3 coding DNA: TGTGCCAGCAGCCAAGATTCGTGGGCAGGGGGCTACGATCAGTACTTC. It translates to CASSQDSWAGGYDQYF. The chain couples TRBV4-2 to TRBJ2-7; 8 nucleotides align to TRBD1. There are 16 residues in the CDR3. Germline V gives CDR1 LGHNA, CDR2 YNFKEQ.

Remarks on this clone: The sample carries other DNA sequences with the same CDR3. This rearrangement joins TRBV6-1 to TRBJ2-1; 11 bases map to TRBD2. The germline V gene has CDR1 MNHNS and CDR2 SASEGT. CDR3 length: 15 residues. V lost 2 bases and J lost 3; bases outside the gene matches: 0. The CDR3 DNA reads TGTGCCAGCAGTGAACTAGCGGGGGGCTACAATGAGCAGTTCTTC. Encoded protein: CASSELAGGYNEQFF.